These 16 T cell receptor beta chains came from one sample sequenced in a study of blood T cell repertoires in COVID-19. Sequencing used immunoSEQ multiplex PCR; TCRdb keeps in-frame clones, though not all of them. The sample lists 75,000 to 85,000 clones, approximately 88% seen once, with roughly 5.9% in the top ten. The source material was peripheral blood. These receptors were collected from a man between 50 and 59 years old with active COVID-19.

The rearrangement uses TRBV5-1 and TRBJ1-3, with D maybe TRBD1 (6 bases). Germline V gene data show CDR1 as SGHRS and CDR2 as YFSETQ. The CDR3 loop spans 16 amino acids. V lost 4 bases, J lost 2 bases, and 16 bases lay in between. CDR3 coding DNA: TGCGCCAGCAGCCCGGACAGAACAATCACTGGAAACACCATATATTTT. It is translated as CASSPDRTITGNTIYF.

This clone is a singleton in its sample. The rearrangement joins TRBV24-1 to TRBJ2-5; no clear D. Germline V gene lookup returns CDR1 KGHDR and CDR2 SFDVKD. The CDR3 runs 11 residues. The germline V and J ends were trimmed by 3 bases and 6 bases, with 4 bases remaining between them. The CDR3 DNA sequence: TGTGCCACCAGTGATACAAAGACCCAGTACTTC. Encoded protein: CATSDTKTQYF.

The rearrangement links TRBV6-5 to TRBJ1-5; D perhaps matches TRBD1 (6 bases). The V end lost 7 bases, the J end lost 5 bases, and 9 bases lay between the germline ends. The germline CDR1 and CDR2 sequences are MNHEY and SVGAGI. This CDR3 region has 12 residues. This CDR3 is CASTNRDQPQHF. CDR3 nucleotide sequence: TGTGCCAGCACTAACAGGGATCAGCCCCAGCATTTT.

This rearrangement joins TRBV19 to TRBJ1-2; tentatively, D is TRBD1 (6 bases). This CDR3 has 14 amino acids. Germline lookup yields CDR1 LNHDA and CDR2 SQIVND (reference sequence). Trimming took off 3 bases at V and 8 bases at J, with 16 bases between the two ends. The CDR3 loop is CASSIQTPGDGYTF. The CDR3 region has the DNA TGTGCCAGTAGTATTCAGACTCCAGGGGACGGCTACACCTTC.

The chain uses TRBV15 and TRBJ2-1; tentatively, D is TRBD2 (6 bases). V dropped 0 bases and J dropped 4 bases, with 22 bases sitting between them. Per germline, CDR1 LNHNV and CDR2 YYDKDF (reference sequence). This CDR3 spans 19 amino acids. The CDR3 DNA sequence: TGTGCCACCAGCAGAGATCGCGGGATACAGAGCGCCGAATACAATGAGCAGTTCTTC. It yields the protein CATSRDRGIQSAEYNEQFF.

This clone was seen a handful of times. Other DNA sequences in this specimen translate into the identical CDR3. The chain links TRBV7-9 to TRBJ2-3, with D possibly matching TRBD1 (5 bases). The germline V gene has CDR1 SEHNR and CDR2 FQNEAQ (reference sequence). The CDR3 loop spans 14 amino acids. V was trimmed by 1 base and J by 0 bases, leaving 5 bases between them. The CDR3 is CASSLEGSTDTQYF. The CDR3 DNA follows: TGTGCCAGCAGCTTAGAGGGGAGCACAGATACGCAGTATTTT. Together with reference TRBV7-9 and TRBJ2-3, the CDR3 gives the full variable domain: DTGVSQNPRHKITKRGQNVTFRCDPISEHNRLYWYRQTLGQGPEFLTYFQNEAQLEKSRLLSDRFSAERPKGSFSTLEIQRTEQGDSAMYLCASSLEGSTDTQYFGPGTRLTVL.

The chain has TRBV29-1 and TRBJ2-2, with a tentative D call TRBD1 (6 bases). The CDR3 spans 16 residues. Germline V gives CDR1 SQVTM, CDR2 ANQGSEA. Trimming took off 1 base at V and 4 bases at J, with 16 bases between the two ends. The CDR3 is CSVEAYRQGSTGELFF. The DNA of the CDR3 is TGCAGCGTTGAAGCGTACAGGCAGGGGAGCACCGGGGAGCTGTTTTTT.

V and J are TRBV5-4 and TRBJ1-4; TRBD1 aligns across 8 bases. V shed 5 bases and J 10 bases; nucleotides not matched to a gene: 13. Germline V gives CDR1 SGHNT, CDR2 YYREEE (reference sequence). The CDR3 spans 15 residues. The CDR3 loop is CASSSPQGAEGKLFF. For the CDR3, the DNA is TGTGCCAGCAGTTCACCGCAGGGGGCTGAAGGAAAACTGTTTTTT.

This clone was detected only once. The chain joins TRBV7-3 to TRBJ1-1, with D tentatively TRBD1 (5 bases). Per germline, CDR1 SGHTA and CDR2 FQGTGA. The CDR3 consists of 13 residues. V was cut by 5 bases and J by 3 bases, with 10 bases left in between. The CDR3 sequence is CASSPTRDTEAFF. The DNA of the CDR3 is TGTGCCAGCAGCCCGACCAGGGACACTGAAGCTTTCTTT.

A single count supports this clone. The rearrangement joins TRBV9 to TRBJ1-1, with D uncertain. Trimming took 0 bases from V and 4 from J, leaving 10 bases between them. Germline CDR1 reads SGDLS; CDR2 reads YYNGEE. CDR3 length equals 14 residues. CDR3 sequence (DNA): TGTGCCAGCAGCGTAGCGCGGGGTTTCACTGAAGCTTTCTTT. It codes for CASSVARGFTEAFF.

The genes are TRBV6-5 and TRBJ2-7; D gene uncertain. Trimming shortened V by 7 bases and J by 2 bases, and 6 bases separated the two germline ends. The CDR3 runs 11 residues. Per the germline V gene, CDR1 is MNHEY and CDR2 is SVGAGI. The CDR3 bases are TGTGCCAGCAACTCGCCCTACGAGCAGTACTTC. The encoded protein is CASNSPYEQYF.

The chain employs TRBV11-2 and TRBJ2-7; TRBD2 agrees at 7 bases. The V gene end was trimmed by 1 base and the J gene end by 7 bases; junction bases not matched to a gene: 10. The CDR3 is 15 amino acids. The V gene's germline CDR1 is SGHAT and CDR2 FQNNGV. CDR3 loop: CASSLGEGWAGEQYF. The CDR3 DNA follows: TGTGCCAGCAGCTTAGGGGAGGGATGGGCAGGGGAGCAGTACTTC.

V is TRBV19 and J is TRBJ2-5, with TRBD2 identical over 9 bases. V lost 6 bases to trimming and J lost 7 bases; unmatched junction nucleotides: 12. Germline lookup yields CDR1 LNHDA and CDR2 SQIVND (reference sequence). The CDR3 sequence is 15 residues long. For the CDR3, the DNA is TGTGCCAGTAGCTGGGGTAGCGGGGGACCTCGGACCCAGTACTTC. This translates into CASSWGSGGPRTQYF.

V usage is TRBV28 and J usage is TRBJ2-7, with unresolved D. The CDR3 has 15 residues. Germline CDR1 MDHEN, CDR2 SYDVKM. Trimming shortened V by 7 bases and J by 1 base, and 17 bases separated the two germline ends. CDR3 amino acids: CASNTDIRFSYEQYF. CDR3 in DNA: TGTGCCAGCAATACCGACATCCGATTTTCCTACGAGCAGTACTTC. Complete variable domain (other parts from reference TRBV28 and TRBJ2-7): DVKVTQSSRYLVKRTGEKVFLECVQDMDHENMFWYRQDPGLGLRLIYFSYDVKMKEKGDIPEGYSVSREKKERFSLILESASTNQTSMYLCASNTDIRFSYEQYFGPGTRLTVT.

The J gene is TRBJ2-2, the V gene TRBV6-1; 10 bases agree with TRBD2. The CDR3 is 15 residues long. Germline values: CDR1 MNHNS, CDR2 SASEGT. V was pared by 2 bases and J by 6 bases, with 3 bases of the junction left unmatched. Here the CDR3 DNA reads TGTGCCAGCAGTGAATTTAGCGGGGGGCCCGGGGAGCTGTTTTTT. It codes for CASSEFSGGPGELFF.

The CDR3 loop is CASSPVDRVYNSPLHF. CDR3 bases: TGTGCCAGCTCACCAGTTGACAGGGTTTATAATTCACCCCTCCACTTT. V is TRBV18 and J is TRBJ1-6; 7 bases line up with TRBD1. The V gene end was trimmed by 2 bases and the J gene end by 4 bases; junction bases not matched to a gene: 5. CDR1 KGHSH and CDR2 LQKENI come from the germline V gene. The CDR3 covers 16 residues.